Reported below is one TCR beta chain. Only patients with spare fresh-frozen tumor and over two years of follow-up were included. The sample originates from a study of glioma-infiltrating T cells after dendritic cell vaccination. The primer mix had 60 V beta and 13 J beta primers. TCRdb keeps only in-frame clones here, not all; method: immunoSEQ multiplex PCR. The sample consists of about 67,000 clones, 80% to 85% of them appearing once. V was cut by 0 bases and J by 2 bases, with 10 bases left in between. Germline values: CDR1 MGHRA, CDR2 YSYEKL. The CDR3 length is 15 residues. The chain recombines TRBV4-1 with TRBJ1-2; no reliable D call. This TCR derives from a human donor with glioblastoma. The source was blood, collected before dendritic cell vaccination. Here the CDR3 reads CASSQEMGTNYGYTF. CDR3 coding DNA: TGCGCCAGCAGCCAAGAAATGGGCACCAACTATGGCTACACCTTC.